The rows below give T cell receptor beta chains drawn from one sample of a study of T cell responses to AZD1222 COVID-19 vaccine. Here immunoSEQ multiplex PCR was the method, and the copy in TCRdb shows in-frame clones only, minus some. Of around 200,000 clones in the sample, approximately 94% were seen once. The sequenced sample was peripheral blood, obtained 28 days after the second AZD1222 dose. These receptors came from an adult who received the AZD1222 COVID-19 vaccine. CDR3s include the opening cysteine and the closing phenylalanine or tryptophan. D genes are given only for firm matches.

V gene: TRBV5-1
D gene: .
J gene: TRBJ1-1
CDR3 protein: CASSLVAGANTEAFF
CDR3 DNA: TGCGCCAGCAGCTTGGTGGCAGGGGCGAACACTGAAGCTTTCTTT

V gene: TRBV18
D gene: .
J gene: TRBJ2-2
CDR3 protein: CASSPTTNTGELFF
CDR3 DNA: TGTGCCAGCTCACCGACGACGAACACCGGGGAGCTGTTTTTT

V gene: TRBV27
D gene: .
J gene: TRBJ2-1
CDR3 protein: CASSFGKPAYNEQFF
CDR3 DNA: TGTGCCAGCAGTTTTGGGAAACCAGCCTACAATGAGCAGTTCTTC

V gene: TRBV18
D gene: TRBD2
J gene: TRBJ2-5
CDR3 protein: CASSLGLAGGGTQYF
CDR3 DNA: TGTGCCAGCTCCCTCGGACTAGCGGGAGGAGGGACCCAGTACTTC

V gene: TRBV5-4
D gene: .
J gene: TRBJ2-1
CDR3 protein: CASSPSGLGNEQFF
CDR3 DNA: TGTGCCAGCTCCCCCAGCGGCCTCGGGAATGAGCAGTTCTTC

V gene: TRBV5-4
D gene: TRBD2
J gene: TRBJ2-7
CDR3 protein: CASSLPLAAPSYEQYF
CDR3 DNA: TGTGCCAGCAGCTTACCTCTAGCGGCACCCTCCTACGAGCAGTACTTC

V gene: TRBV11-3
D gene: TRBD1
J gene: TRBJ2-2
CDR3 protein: CASSLKSRGPGELFF
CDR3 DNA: TGTGCCAGCAGCTTAAAAAGCAGGGGGCCCGGGGAGCTGTTTTTT

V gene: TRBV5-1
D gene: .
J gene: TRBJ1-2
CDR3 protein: CASSPGQLPGHGYTF
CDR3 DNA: TGCGCCAGCAGCCCTGGGCAGCTTCCAGGGCATGGCTACACCTTC

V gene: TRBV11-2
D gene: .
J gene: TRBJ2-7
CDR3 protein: CASRWQTYEQYF
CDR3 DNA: TGTGCCAGCAGGTGGCAGACCTACGAGCAGTACTTC

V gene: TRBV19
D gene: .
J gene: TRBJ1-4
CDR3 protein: CASSIGGSLREKLFF
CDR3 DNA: TGTGCCAGTAGTATAGGCGGCAGCCTAAGGGAAAAACTGTTTTTT

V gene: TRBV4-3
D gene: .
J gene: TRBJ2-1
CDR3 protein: CASSHSANEQFF
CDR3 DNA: TGCGCCAGCAGCCACTCAGCGAATGAGCAGTTCTTC

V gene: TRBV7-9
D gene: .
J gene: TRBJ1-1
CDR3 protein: CASSSKVVEAFF
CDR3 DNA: TGTGCCAGCAGCTCCAAAGTGGTAGAAGCTTTCTTT

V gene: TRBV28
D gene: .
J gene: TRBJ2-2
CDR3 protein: CASSLLGVTGELFF
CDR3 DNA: TGTGCCAGCAGTTTATTGGGCGTCACCGGGGAGCTGTTTTTT

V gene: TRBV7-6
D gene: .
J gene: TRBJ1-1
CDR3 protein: CASSLGQNTEAFF
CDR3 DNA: TGTGCCAGCAGCTTGGGCCAGAACACTGAAGCTTTCTTT

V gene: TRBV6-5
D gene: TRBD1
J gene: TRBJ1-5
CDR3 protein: CASRTGIYSNQPQHF
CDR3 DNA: TGTGCCAGCAGGACAGGGATCTATAGCAATCAGCCCCAGCATTTT

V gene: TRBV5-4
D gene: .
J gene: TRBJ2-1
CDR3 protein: CASSLVATEQFF
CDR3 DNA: TGTGCCAGCAGCTTGGTGGCTACCGAGCAGTTCTTC

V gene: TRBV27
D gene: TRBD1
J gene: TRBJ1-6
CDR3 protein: CASSTWDRGSPLHF
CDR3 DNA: TGTGCCAGCAGTACCTGGGACAGGGGATCACCCCTCCACTTT

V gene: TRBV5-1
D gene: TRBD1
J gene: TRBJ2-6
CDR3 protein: CASILGTGRSGANVLTF
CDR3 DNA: TGCGCCAGCATCCTCGGGACAGGGAGATCTGGGGCCAACGTCCTGACTTTC

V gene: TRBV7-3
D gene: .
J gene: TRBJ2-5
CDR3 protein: CASSLTGSGTQYF
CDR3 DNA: TGTGCCAGCAGCTTAACAGGAAGCGGGACCCAGTACTTC

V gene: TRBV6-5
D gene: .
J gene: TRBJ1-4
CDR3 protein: CASSYEVGNEKLFF
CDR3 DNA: TGTGCCAGCAGTTACGAGGTGGGAAATGAAAAACTGTTTTTT